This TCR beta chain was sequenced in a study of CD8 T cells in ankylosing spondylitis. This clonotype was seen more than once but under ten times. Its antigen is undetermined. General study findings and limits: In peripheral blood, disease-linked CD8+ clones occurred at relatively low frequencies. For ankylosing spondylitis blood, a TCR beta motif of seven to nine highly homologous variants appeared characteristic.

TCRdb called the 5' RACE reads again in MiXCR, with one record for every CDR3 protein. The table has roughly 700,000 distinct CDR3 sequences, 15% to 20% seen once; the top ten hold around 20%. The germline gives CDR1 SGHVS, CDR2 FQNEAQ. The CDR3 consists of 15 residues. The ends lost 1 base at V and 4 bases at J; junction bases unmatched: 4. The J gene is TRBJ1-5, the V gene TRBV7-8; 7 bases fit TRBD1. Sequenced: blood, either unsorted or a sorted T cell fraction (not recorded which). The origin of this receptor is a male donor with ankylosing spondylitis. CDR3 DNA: TGTGCCAGCAGCTTAGGAAAGACAGGGAATCAGCCCCAGCATTTT. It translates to CASSLGKTGNQPQHF.